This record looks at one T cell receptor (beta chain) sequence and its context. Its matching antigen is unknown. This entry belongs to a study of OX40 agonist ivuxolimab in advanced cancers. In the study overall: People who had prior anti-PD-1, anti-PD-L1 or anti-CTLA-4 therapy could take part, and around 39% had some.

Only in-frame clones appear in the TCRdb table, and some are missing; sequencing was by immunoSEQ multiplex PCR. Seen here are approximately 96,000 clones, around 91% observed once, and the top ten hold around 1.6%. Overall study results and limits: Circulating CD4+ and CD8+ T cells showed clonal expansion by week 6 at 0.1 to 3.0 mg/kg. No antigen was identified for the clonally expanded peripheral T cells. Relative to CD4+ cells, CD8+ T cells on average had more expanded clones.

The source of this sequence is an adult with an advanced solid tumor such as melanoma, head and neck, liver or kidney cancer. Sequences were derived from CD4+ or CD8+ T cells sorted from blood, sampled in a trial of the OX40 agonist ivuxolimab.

In DNA, the CDR3 is TGCGCCAGCAGCCCGGGACTAGCGGGAAGCGTGAGCAATGAGCAGTTCTTC. It codes for CASSPGLAGSVSNEQFF. The V gene is TRBV5-1, the J gene TRBJ2-1, with 13 bases matching TRBD2. V was clipped by 4 bases and J by 6 bases; unmatched bases: 10. CDR3 size: 17 residues. The germline CDR1 and CDR2 sequences are SGHRS and YFSETQ.